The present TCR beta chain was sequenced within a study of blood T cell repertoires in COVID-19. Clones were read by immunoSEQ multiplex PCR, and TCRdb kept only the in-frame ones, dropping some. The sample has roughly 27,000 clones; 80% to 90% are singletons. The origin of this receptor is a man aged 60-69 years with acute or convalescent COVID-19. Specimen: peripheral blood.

CDR3 coding DNA: TGCAGCGTTGGTCCACCACTCAAAGACTATGGCTACACCTTC. This gives the protein CSVGPPLKDYGYTF. V is TRBV29-1 and J is TRBJ1-2; D is unresolved. Germline V gene sequence: CDR1 SQVTM, CDR2 ANQGSEA. V was pared by 4 bases and J by 3 bases, with 15 bases between. The CDR3 is made up of 14 amino acids.